The 8 T cell receptor beta chains presented below share a single source sample, sequenced in a study of early stage breast cancer tumors. Here immunoSEQ multiplex PCR was the method, and the copy in TCRdb shows in-frame clones only, minus some. The sample comprises around 48,000 clones, about 93% of which are singletons, and about 5% rests with the top ten. What was sequenced was blood. Receptor source: a person aged 70 to 85 with breast cancer.

The CDR3 DNA sequence: TGTGCCAGTAGTAACCTAGCGGGGGTTGGCGAGCAGTACTTC. It translates to CASSNLAGVGEQYF. The genes are TRBV19 and TRBJ2-7; 10 nucleotides line up with TRBD2. Germline loops: CDR1 LNHDA, CDR2 SQIVND (reference sequence). The CDR3 contains 14 residues. The V and J ends lost 4 bases and 6 bases, in that order; junction bases with no gene match: 6.

The chain uses TRBV7-9 and TRBJ1-2; unclear D gene. This CDR3 comprises 15 residues. With 5 bases removed from V and 4 bases from J, the gap between germline ends came to 17 bases. Germline loops: CDR1 SEHNR, CDR2 FQNEAQ (reference sequence). CDR3 residues: CASSIMRPVTYGYTF. As DNA, the CDR3 is TGTGCCAGCAGCATTATGAGGCCCGTCACCTATGGCTACACCTTC.

In DNA form, the CDR3 reads TGTGCCAGCAGTCGTCAACAGGGGGGGAATGAAAAACTGTTTTTT. Amino acids: CASSRQQGGNEKLFF. The chain is built from TRBV6-6 and TRBJ1-4; TRBD1 matches at 8 bases. Germline loops: CDR1 MNHNY, CDR2 SVGAGI (reference sequence). The CDR3 is 15 residues long. Trimming at V came to 5 bases and at J to 5 bases, leaving 7 bases not matched to a gene.

The CDR3 nucleotides are TGTGCCAGCAGCTTCGGGACTAGCGGAGACGGGGAGCTGTTTTTT. Protein product: CASSFGTSGDGELFF. This rearrangement joins TRBV7-9 to TRBJ2-2; 11 bases map to TRBD2. Germline CDR1 SEHNR, CDR2 FQNEAQ (reference sequence). V dropped 3 bases and J dropped 7; count of bases not matched to a gene: 4. This CDR3 has 15 residues.

The chain recombines TRBV29-1 with TRBJ2-3; D unclear. This CDR3 contains 13 residues. Germline assignment: CDR1 SQVTM and CDR2 ANQGSEA. V lost 4 bases, J lost 2 bases, and 10 bases lay in between. The CDR3: CSVAVRPTDTQYF. The DNA of the CDR3 is TGCAGCGTTGCGGTGCGGCCCACAGATACGCAGTATTTT.

The V call is TRBV6-1, the J call TRBJ2-1; D unclear. Germline values: CDR1 MNHNS, CDR2 SASEGT. Trimming took 4 bases from V and 9 from J, leaving 16 bases between them. This CDR3 region has 14 residues. The CDR3 spells CASSVNVSPPEQFF. The DNA for the CDR3 is TGTGCCAGCAGTGTAAATGTCTCCCCCCCTGAGCAGTTCTTC.

The chain recombines TRBV5-1 with TRBJ2-7, with a weak D call TRBD1 (6 bases). The germline V and J ends were trimmed by 2 bases and 7 bases, with 13 bases remaining between them. The CDR3 runs to 13 residues. The germline CDR1 and CDR2 sequences are SGHRS and YFSETQ. CDR3 DNA sequence: TGCGCCAGCAGCTTAAGGGGGAACGGGGAGCAGTACTTC. Encoded protein: CASSLRGNGEQYF.

The chain uses TRBV30 and TRBJ1-1, with D unresolved. V was clipped by 0 bases and J by 8 bases, with 22 bases between them. The CDR3 extends over 16 amino acids. Germline-derived CDR1 and CDR2 are GTSNPN and SVGIG (reference sequence). In DNA form, the CDR3 reads TGTGCCTGGAGTGTAACGGTAGGAACAGCCGGTGAAGAAGCTTTCTTT. The encoded protein is CAWSVTVGTAGEEAFF.